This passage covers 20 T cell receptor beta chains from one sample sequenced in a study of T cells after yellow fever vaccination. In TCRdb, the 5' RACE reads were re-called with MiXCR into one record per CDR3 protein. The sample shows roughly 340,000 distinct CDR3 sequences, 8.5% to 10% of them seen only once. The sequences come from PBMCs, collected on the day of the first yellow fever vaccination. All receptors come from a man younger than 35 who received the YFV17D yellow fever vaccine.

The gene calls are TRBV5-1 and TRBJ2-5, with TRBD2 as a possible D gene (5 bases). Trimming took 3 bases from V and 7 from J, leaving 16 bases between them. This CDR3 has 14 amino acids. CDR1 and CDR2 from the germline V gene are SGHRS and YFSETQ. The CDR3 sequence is CASSSEGSGRTQYF. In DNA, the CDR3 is TGCGCCAGCAGCTCGGAAGGGAGCGGACGGACCCAGTACTTC.

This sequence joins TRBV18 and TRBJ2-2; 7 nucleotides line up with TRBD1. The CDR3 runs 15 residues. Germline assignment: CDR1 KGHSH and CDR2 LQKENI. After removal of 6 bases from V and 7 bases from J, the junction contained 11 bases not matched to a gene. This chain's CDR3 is CASSGRTGEGGELFF. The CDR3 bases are TGTGCCAGCTCCGGTCGGACAGGAGAAGGCGGGGAGCTGTTTTTT.

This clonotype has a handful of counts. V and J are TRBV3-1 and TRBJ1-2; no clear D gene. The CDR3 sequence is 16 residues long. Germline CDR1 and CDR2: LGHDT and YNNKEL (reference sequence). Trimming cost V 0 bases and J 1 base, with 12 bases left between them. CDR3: CASSQDQWTGNYGYTF. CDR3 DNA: TGTGCCAGCAGCCAAGATCAGTGGACGGGTAACTATGGCTACACCTTC.

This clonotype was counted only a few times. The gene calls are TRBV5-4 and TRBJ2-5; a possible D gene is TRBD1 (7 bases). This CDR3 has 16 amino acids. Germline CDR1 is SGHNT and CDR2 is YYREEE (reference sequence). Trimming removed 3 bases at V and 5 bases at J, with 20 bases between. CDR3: CASSSPRQGGWETQYF. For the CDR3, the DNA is TGTGCCAGCAGCTCTCCCCGGCAGGGGGGTTGGGAGACCCAGTACTTC.

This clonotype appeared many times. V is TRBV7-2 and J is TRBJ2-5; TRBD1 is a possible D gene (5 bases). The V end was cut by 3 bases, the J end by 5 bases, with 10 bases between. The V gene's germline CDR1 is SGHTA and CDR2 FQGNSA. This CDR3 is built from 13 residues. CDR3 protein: CASSFQGIETQYF. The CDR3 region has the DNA TGTGCCAGCAGCTTTCAGGGAATTGAGACCCAGTACTTC.

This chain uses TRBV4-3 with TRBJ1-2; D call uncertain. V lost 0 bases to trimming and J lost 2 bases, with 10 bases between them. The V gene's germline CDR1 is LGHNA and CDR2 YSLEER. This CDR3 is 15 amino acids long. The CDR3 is CASSQEAGMNYGYTF. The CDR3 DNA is TGCGCCAGCAGCCAAGAGGCGGGAATGAACTATGGCTACACCTTC.

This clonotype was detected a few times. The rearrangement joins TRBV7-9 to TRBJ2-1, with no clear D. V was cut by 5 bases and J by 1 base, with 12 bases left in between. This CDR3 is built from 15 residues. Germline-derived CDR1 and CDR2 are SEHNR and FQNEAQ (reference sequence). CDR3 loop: CASSPSSSSYNEQFF. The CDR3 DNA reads TGTGCCAGCAGCCCCTCGAGTAGTTCCTACAATGAGCAGTTCTTC.

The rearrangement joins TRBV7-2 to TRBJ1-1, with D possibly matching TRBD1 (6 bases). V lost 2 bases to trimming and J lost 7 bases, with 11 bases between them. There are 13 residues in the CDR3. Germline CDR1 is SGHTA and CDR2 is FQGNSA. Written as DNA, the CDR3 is TGTGCCAGCAGCTTATCCCTACAGGGTGAAGCTTTCTTT. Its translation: CASSLSLQGEAFF.

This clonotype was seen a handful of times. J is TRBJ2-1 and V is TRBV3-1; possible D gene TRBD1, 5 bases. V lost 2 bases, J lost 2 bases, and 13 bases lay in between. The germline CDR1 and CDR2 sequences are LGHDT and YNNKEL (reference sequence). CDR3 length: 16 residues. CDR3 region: CASSQRGLNTYNEQFF. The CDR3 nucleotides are TGTGCCAGCAGCCAAAGGGGTTTAAACACCTACAATGAGCAGTTCTTC.

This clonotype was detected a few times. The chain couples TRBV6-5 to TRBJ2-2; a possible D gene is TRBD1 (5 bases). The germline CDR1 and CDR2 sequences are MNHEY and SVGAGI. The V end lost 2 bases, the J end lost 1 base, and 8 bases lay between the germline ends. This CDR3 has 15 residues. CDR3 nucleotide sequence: TGTGCCAGCAGTTACCACGGACAGAACACCGGGGAGCTGTTTTTT. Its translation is CASSYHGQNTGELFF.

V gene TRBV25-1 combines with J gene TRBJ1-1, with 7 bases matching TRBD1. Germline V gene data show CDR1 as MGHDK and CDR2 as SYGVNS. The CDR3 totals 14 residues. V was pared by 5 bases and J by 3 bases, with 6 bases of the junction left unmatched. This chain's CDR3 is CASSIHRGHTEAFF. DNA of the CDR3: TGTGCCAGCAGTATCCACAGGGGTCACACTGAAGCTTTCTTT.

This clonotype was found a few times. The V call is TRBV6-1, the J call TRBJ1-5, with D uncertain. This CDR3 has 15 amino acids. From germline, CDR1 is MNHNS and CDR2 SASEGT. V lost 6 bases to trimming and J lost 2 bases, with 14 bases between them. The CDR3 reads CASRTRVEGNQPQHF. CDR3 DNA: TGTGCCAGCAGAACGCGGGTCGAGGGCAATCAGCCCCAGCATTTT.

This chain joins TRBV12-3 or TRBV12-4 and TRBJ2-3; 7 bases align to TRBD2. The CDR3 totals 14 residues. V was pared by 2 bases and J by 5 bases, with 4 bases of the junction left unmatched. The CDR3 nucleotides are TGTGCCAGCAGTTTACGGCGGGGGATAGATACGCAGTATTTT. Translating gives CASSLRRGIDTQYF.

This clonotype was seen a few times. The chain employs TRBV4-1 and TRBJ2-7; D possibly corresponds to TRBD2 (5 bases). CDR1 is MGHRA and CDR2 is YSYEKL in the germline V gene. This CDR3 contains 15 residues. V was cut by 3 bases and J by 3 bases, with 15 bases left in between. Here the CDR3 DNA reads TGCGCCAGCAGCCAGGATGACCTAGCTAACTACGAGCAGTACTTC. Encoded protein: CASSQDDLANYEQYF.

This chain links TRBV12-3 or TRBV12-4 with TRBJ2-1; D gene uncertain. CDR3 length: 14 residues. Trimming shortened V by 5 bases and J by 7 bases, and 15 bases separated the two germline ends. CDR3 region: CASSPYSNRNEQFF. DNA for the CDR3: TGTGCCAGCAGTCCCTACAGTAATAGGAATGAGCAGTTCTTC.

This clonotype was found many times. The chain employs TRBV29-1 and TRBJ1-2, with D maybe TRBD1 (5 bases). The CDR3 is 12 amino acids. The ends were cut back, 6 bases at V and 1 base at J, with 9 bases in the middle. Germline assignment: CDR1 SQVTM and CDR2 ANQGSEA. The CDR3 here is CSVETDNYGYTF. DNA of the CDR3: TGCAGCGTAGAGACAGATAACTATGGCTACACCTTC.

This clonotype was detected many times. CDR3 sequence reads: CSARDSSGAYNEQFF. CDR3 coding DNA: TGCAGTGCTAGAGATTCTAGCGGAGCATACAATGAGCAGTTCTTC. The rearrangement uses TRBV20-1 and TRBJ2-1; 7 bases match TRBD2. This CDR3 region has 15 residues. V shed 0 bases and J 4 bases; nucleotides not matched to a gene: 6. CDR1 and CDR2 (germline): DFQATT, SNEGSKA (reference sequence).

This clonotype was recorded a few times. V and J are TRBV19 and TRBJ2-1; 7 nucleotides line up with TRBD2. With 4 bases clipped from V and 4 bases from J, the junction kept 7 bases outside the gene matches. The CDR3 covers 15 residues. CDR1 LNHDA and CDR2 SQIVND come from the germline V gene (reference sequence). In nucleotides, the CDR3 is TGTGCCAGTAGTAAGTGGCGGGGGAATTACAATGAGCAGTTCTTC. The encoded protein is CASSKWRGNYNEQFF.

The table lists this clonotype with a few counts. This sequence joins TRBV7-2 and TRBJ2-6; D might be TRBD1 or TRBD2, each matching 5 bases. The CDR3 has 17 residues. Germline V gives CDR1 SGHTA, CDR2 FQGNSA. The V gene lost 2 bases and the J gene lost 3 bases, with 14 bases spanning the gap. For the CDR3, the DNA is TGTGCCAGCAGCTTAAGTGTCTGGGACGGTGGGGCCAACGTCCTGACTTTC. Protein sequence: CASSLSVWDGGANVLTF. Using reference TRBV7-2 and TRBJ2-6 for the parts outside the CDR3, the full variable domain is GAGVSQSPSNKVTEKGKDVELRCDPISGHTALYWYRQSLGQGLEFLIYFQGNSAPDKSGLPSDRFSAERTGGSVSTLTIQRTQQEDSAVYLCASSLSVWDGGANVLTFGAGSRLTVL.

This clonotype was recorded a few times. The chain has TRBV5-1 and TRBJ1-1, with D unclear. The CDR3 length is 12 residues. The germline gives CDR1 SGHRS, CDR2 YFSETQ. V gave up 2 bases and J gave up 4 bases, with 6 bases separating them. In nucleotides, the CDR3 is TGCGCCAGCAGCTTTCCTAGCACTGAAGCTTTCTTT. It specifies CASSFPSTEAFF.